This T cell receptor (beta chain) was sequenced during a study of blood T cell repertoires in COVID-19. Looking at the study overall: The study drew acute and convalescent COVID-19 samples from the United States, Italy and Spain.

V was pared by 0 bases and J by 7 bases, with 15 bases between. Germline V gives CDR1 SGHDN, CDR2 FVKESK. The CDR3 is 15 amino acids. Libraries were prepared by immunoSEQ multiplex PCR; TCRdb keeps only in-frame clonotypes and omits some of them. The profile shows about 230,000 clones, about 80% of them singletons. This sequence was found in a man aged 50-60 years with active or convalescent COVID-19. V and J are TRBV14 and TRBJ1-1; D not certain. Sequenced sample: peripheral blood. In DNA, the CDR3 is TGTGCCAGCAGCCAAGAATCAGGAAGGATTTGTGAAGCTTTCTTT. Amino acid sequence: CASSQESGRICEAFF.